This T cell receptor (beta chain) was captured by sequencing in a study of post-analysis software for immune sequencing data. Turning to this clonotype: Its antigen is not known.

Study observations and caveats: In multiple sclerosis, normalized Chao1 diversity was significantly below that of controls.

Tagging with unique molecular identifiers was a feature of the TCR beta cDNA libraries. TCRdb re-analysed the PCR reads in MiXCR, keeping a single row per CDR3 protein. The sample has under 650,000 distinct CDR3 sequences, about 44% seen once. This receptor was obtained from a girl under 18 with multiple sclerosis. The sequencing sample was made of blood.

The CDR3 region has the DNA TGTGCCAGCAGCCCTTCCCCGGTATGGGGCTATGGCTACACCTTC. Its protein is CASSPSPVWGYGYTF. This sequence joins TRBV11-2 and TRBJ1-2, with D hard to call. This CDR3 contains 15 residues. V was clipped by 5 bases and J by 4 bases, with 17 bases between them. CDR1 is SGHAT, CDR2 FQNNGV, per germline.